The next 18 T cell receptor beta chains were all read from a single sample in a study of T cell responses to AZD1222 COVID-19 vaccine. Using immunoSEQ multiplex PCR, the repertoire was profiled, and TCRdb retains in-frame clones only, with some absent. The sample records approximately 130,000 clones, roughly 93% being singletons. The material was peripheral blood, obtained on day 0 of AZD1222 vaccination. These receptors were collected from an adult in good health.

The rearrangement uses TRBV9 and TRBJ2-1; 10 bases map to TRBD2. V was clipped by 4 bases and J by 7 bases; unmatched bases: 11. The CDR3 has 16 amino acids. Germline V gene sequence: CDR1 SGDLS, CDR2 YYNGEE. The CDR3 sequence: CASSTTGTSVGNEQFF. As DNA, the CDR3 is TGTGCCAGCAGCACGACCGGGACTAGCGTGGGGAATGAGCAGTTCTTC.

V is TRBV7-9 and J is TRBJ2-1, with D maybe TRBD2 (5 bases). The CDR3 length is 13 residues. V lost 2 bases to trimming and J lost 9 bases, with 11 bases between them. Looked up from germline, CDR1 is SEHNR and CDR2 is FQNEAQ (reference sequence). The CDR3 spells CASSLLTAGEQFF. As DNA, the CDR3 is TGTGCCAGCAGCTTACTCACGGCGGGTGAGCAGTTCTTC.

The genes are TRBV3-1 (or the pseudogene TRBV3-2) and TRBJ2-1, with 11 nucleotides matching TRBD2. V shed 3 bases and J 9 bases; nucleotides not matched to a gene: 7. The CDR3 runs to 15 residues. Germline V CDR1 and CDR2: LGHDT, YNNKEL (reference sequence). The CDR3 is CASSHLAGGSGEQFF. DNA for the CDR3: TGTGCCAGCAGCCACCTAGCGGGGGGCTCTGGTGAGCAGTTCTTC.

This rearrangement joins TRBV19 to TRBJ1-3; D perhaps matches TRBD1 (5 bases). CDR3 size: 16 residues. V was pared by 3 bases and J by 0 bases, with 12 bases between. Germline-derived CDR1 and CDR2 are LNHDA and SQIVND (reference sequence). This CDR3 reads CASSIGGDLSGNTIYF. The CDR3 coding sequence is TGTGCCAGTAGTATCGGGGGGGACCTCTCTGGAAACACCATATATTTT.

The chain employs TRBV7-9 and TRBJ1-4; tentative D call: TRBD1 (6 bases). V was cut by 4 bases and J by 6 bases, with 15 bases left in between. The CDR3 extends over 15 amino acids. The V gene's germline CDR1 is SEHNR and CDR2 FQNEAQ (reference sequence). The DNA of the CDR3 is TGTGCCAGCAGCTCCGGGGGGGGCTGGGATGAAAAACTGTTTTTT. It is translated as CASSSGGGWDEKLFF.

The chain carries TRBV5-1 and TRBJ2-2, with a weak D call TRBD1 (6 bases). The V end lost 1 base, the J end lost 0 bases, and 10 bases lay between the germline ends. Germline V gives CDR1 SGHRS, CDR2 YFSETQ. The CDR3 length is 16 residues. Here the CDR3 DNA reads TGCGCCAGCAGCTTGTATCCAGGGGCGAACACCGGGGAGCTGTTTTTT. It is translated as CASSLYPGANTGELFF.

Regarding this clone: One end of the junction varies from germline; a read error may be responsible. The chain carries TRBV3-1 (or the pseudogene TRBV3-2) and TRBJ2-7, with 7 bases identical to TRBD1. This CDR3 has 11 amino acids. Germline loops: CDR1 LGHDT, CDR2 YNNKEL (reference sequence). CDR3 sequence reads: CASSHGQAASF. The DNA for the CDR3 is TGTGCCAGCAGCCACGGACAGGCCGCATCCTTC.

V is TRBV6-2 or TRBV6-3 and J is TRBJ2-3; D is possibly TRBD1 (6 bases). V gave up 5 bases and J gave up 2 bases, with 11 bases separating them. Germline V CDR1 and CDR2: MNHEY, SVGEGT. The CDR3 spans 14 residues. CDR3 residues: CASSRQAFTDTQYF. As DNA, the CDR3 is TGTGCCAGCAGTCGACAGGCGTTCACAGATACGCAGTATTTT.

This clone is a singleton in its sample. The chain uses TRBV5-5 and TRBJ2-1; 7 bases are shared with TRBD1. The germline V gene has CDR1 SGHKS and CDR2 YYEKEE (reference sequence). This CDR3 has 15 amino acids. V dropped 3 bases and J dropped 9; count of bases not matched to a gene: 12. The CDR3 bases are TGTGCCAGCAGCTCGTCCGGGACAGCTGATCTTGAGCAGTTCTTC. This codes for CASSSSGTADLEQFF.

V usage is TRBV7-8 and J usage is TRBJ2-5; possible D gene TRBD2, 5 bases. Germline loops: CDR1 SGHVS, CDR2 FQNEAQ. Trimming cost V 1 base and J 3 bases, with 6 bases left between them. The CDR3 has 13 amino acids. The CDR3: CASSLGAEETQYF. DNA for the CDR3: TGTGCCAGCAGCTTAGGAGCGGAAGAGACCCAGTACTTC.

The CDR3: CASSEVVTDTQYF. CDR3 nucleotide sequence: TGTGCCAGCAGTGAAGTAGTCACAGATACGCAGTATTTT. This chain links TRBV6-1 with TRBJ2-3; D not certain. The CDR3 covers 13 residues. V shed 1 base and J shed 2 bases, with 4 bases lying between them. Germline V gene sequence: CDR1 MNHNS, CDR2 SASEGT.

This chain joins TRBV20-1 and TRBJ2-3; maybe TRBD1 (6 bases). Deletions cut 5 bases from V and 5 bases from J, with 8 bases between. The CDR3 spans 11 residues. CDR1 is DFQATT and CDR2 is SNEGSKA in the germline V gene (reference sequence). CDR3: CSASRGDTQYF. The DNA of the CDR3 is TGCAGTGCTTCCAGGGGAGATACGCAGTATTTT.

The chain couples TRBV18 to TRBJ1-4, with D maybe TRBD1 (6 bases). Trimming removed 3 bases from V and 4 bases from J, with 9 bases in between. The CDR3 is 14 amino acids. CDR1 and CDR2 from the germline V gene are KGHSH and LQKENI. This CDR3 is CASSPRQDNEKLFF. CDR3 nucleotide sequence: TGTGCCAGCTCACCCCGACAGGATAATGAAAAACTGTTTTTT.

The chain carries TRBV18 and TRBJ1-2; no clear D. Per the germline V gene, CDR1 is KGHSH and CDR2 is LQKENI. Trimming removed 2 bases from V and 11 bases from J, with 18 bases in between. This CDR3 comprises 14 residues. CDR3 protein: CASSPSGPEGGYTF. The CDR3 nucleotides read TGTGCCAGCTCACCATCCGGGCCTGAAGGCGGGTACACCTTC.

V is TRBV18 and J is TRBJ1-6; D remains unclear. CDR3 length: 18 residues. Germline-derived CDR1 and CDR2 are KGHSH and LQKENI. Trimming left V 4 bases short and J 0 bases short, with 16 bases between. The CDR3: CASSQYPVPSSYNSPLHF. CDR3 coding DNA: TGTGCCAGCTCACAGTATCCAGTCCCGAGCTCCTATAATTCACCCCTCCACTTT.

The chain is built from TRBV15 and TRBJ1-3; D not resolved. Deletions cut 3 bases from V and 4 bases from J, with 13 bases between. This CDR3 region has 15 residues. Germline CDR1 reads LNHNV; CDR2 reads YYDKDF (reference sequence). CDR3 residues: CATSSNEDVGNTIYF. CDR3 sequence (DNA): TGTGCCACCAGCAGCAATGAAGATGTGGGAAACACCATATATTTT.

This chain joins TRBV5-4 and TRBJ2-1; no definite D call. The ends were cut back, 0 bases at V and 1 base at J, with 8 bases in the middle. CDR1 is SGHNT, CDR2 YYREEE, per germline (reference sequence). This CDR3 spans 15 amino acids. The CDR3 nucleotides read TGTGCCAGCAGCTTGGCGGGTGTTTCCTACAATGAGCAGTTCTTC. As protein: CASSLAGVSYNEQFF. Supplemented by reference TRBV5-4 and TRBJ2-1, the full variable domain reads ETGVTQSPTHLIKTRGQQVTLRCSSQSGHNTVSWYQQALGQGPQFIFQYYREEENGRGNFPPRFSGLQFPNYSSELNVNALELDDSALYLCASSLAGVSYNEQFFGPGTRLTVL.

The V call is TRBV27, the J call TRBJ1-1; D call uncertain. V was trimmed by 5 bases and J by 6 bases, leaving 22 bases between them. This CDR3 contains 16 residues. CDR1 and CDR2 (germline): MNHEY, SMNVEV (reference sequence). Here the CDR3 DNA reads TGTGCCAGCAGTCCCCTCGGCACCCGTGGACTCTCTGAAGCTTTCTTT. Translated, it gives CASSPLGTRGLSEAFF.